The 26 T cell receptor beta chains given below trace back to one sample, sequenced in a study of graft-versus-host responses after intestinal transplantation. TCRdb's copy holds only in-frame clones and misses some; the assay was immunoSEQ multiplex PCR. The top ten clones hold over 1.3% of a sample with some 8,200 clones, 85% to 95% of them seen once. The sample in question was PBMCs, obtained around 30 days after intestinal transplant. The receptors were gathered from a human patient who received an intestinal transplant, so some T cells may come from the graft donor.

V is TRBV4-1 and J is TRBJ2-7; TRBD1 might be the D (6 bases). The CDR3 is 15 amino acids. Germline CDR1 and CDR2: MGHRA and YSYEKL. Trimming shortened V by 0 bases and J by 4 bases, and 13 bases separated the two germline ends. CDR3 region: CASSQDRTEWYEQYF. The CDR3 nucleotides read TGCGCCAGCAGCCAAGATAGGACAGAGTGGTACGAGCAGTACTTC.

J is TRBJ2-3 and V is TRBV7-8; 9 nucleotides line up with TRBD2. Losses at the gene ends were 3 bases for V and 2 bases for J; bases not matched to a gene: 9. The CDR3 consists of 17 residues. Germline CDR1 and CDR2: SGHVS and FQNEAQ. CDR3 protein: CASSFDAGGRFTDTQYF. DNA for the CDR3: TGTGCCAGCAGCTTCGATGCGGGGGGGAGATTCACAGATACGCAGTATTTT.

The rearrangement joins TRBV5-1 to TRBJ2-2; D might be TRBD1 or TRBD2, each matching 6 bases. V lost 7 bases to trimming and J lost 1 base, with 17 bases between them. CDR1 is SGHRS and CDR2 is YFSETQ in the germline V gene. This CDR3 is 16 amino acids long. This CDR3 is CASVQTGGQNTGELFF. The DNA of the CDR3 is TGCGCCAGCGTCCAGACCGGGGGCCAGAACACCGGGGAGCTGTTTTTT.

The CDR3 region has the DNA TGCGCCAGCAGCTTGGATGACAGTTACGGCTACACCTTC. It codes for CASSLDDSYGYTF. This chain connects TRBV5-1 to TRBJ1-2; the D gene is possibly TRBD1 (5 bases). The CDR3 covers 13 residues. Per germline, CDR1 SGHRS and CDR2 YFSETQ. The ends were cut back, 0 bases at V and 8 bases at J, with 11 bases in the middle.

V gene TRBV25-1 combines with J gene TRBJ1-6; 9 bases fit TRBD1. The CDR3 consists of 13 residues. The junction had 7 bases not matched to a gene; V was cut back by 6 bases and J by 13 bases. Germline V gives CDR1 MGHDK, CDR2 SYGVNS. For the CDR3, the DNA is TGTGCCAGCAGATCCGGGACAGGGCATCCCCTCCACTTT. Translation: CASRSGTGHPLHF.

This sequence joins TRBV11-3 and TRBJ2-7; possible D gene TRBD2, 7 bases. The CDR3 is 15 amino acids. Germline V lookup: CDR1 SGHNT, CDR2 YENEEA. Trimming removed 4 bases from V and 4 bases from J, with 17 bases in between. CDR3 nucleotide sequence: TGTGCCAGCAGCTATGCAGGAGGGGGGGGGTACGAGCAGTACTTC. It yields the protein CASSYAGGGGYEQYF.

This clone was detected only a few times. The gene calls are TRBV2 and TRBJ2-7; D gene ambiguous. The CDR3 covers 13 residues. The germline V gene encodes CDR1 SNHLY and CDR2 FYNNEI. Trimming stripped 4 bases from V and 0 bases from J, with 7 bases between. The CDR3 bases are TGTGCCAGCAGTGGGCGGAGCTCCTACGAGCAGTACTTC. Amino acid sequence: CASSGRSSYEQYF.

This clone was seen only once. The V call is TRBV18, the J call TRBJ2-7, with D maybe TRBD2 (6 bases). Germline lookup yields CDR1 KGHSH and CDR2 LQKENI. The CDR3 extends over 14 amino acids. Trimming cost V 0 bases and J 6 bases, with 12 bases left between them. CDR3 region: CASSPPTGVGEQYF. The DNA for the CDR3 is TGTGCCAGCTCACCACCTACGGGGGTTGGCGAGCAGTACTTC.

The rearrangement uses TRBV19 and TRBJ2-1; 8 bases align to TRBD2. The CDR3 is 15 amino acids. Germline V gene lookup returns CDR1 LNHDA and CDR2 SQIVND (reference sequence). V gave up 0 bases and J gave up 15 bases; unmatched junction bases: 13. CDR3 loop: CASSIDPAGARTVFF. In DNA form, the CDR3 reads TGTGCCAGTAGTATAGACCCAGCGGGGGCGAGAACGGTGTTCTTC.

The rearrangement uses TRBV5-5 and TRBJ2-3, with D tentatively TRBD1 or TRBD2 (5 bases each). Germline CDR1 reads SGHKS; CDR2 reads YYEKEE (reference sequence). The CDR3 length is 18 residues. Trimming left V 5 bases short and J 0 bases short, with 22 bases between. CDR3 DNA: TGTGCCAGCAGAGACAAGACCGGGACCCAAACTAGCACAGATACGCAGTATTTT. Encoded protein: CASRDKTGTQTSTDTQYF.

This clone was counted a single time. In DNA form, the CDR3 reads TGTGCCAGCAGCCTGGGGCTTCCAGTCAGCTCCTATAATTCACCCCTCCACTTT. The encoded protein is CASSLGLPVSSYNSPLHF. V is TRBV13 and J is TRBJ1-6; possible D gene TRBD1, 5 bases. Germline V gene sequence: CDR1 PRHDT, CDR2 FYEKMQ (reference sequence). The CDR3 consists of 18 residues. The V and J ends lost 5 bases and 0 bases respectively, with 17 bases between them.

V and J are TRBV5-1 and TRBJ2-1; 7 bases are shared with TRBD2. V lost 5 bases to trimming and J lost 9 bases; unmatched junction nucleotides: 14. Germline V gene lookup returns CDR1 SGHRS and CDR2 YFSETQ. The CDR3 runs to 15 residues. The CDR3 DNA sequence: TGCGCCAGCAGTGGGGTTAGGGGAACGGGAGGTGAGCAGTTCTTC. It encodes CASSGVRGTGGEQFF.

The chain combines TRBV11-3 with TRBJ1-1; 8 bases match TRBD1. Trimming removed 4 bases from V and 5 bases from J; junction bases left unmatched: 9. The CDR3 extends over 15 amino acids. Per germline, CDR1 SGHNT and CDR2 YENEEA. CDR3 sequence (DNA): TGTGCCAGCAGCTGGCCGGGACAGGATGGGACTGAAGCTTTCTTT. It translates to CASSWPGQDGTEAFF.

J is TRBJ2-5 and V is TRBV27; TRBD2 aligns across 7 bases. There are 11 residues in the CDR3. The V gene end was trimmed by 8 bases and the J gene end by 3 bases; junction bases not matched to a gene: 0. Germline V gene data show CDR1 as MNHEY and CDR2 as SMNVEV (reference sequence). The CDR3 sequence is CASGGEETQYF. The CDR3, as DNA: TGTGCCAGCGGGGGGGAAGAGACCCAGTACTTC.

V gene TRBV4-1 combines with J gene TRBJ2-7, with TRBD2 as a possible D gene (5 bases). V lost 4 bases and J 0 bases, leaving 16 bases between the germline ends. This CDR3 is built from 16 residues. Germline lookup yields CDR1 MGHRA and CDR2 YSYEKL. In DNA form, the CDR3 reads TGCGCCAGCAGCCGCACAGAGGGAATGAGCTCCTACGAGCAGTACTTC. It yields the protein CASSRTEGMSSYEQYF.

The chain joins TRBV5-4 to TRBJ1-2; 9 bases agree with TRBD1. The CDR3 runs to 13 residues. From germline, CDR1 is SGHNT and CDR2 YYREEE (reference sequence). After removal of 3 bases from V and 6 bases from J, the junction contained 3 bases not matched to a gene. The CDR3 DNA reads as TGTGCCAGCAGCTCCAGGACAGGGGATGGCTACACCTTC. It translates to CASSSRTGDGYTF.

The rearrangement links TRBV15 to TRBJ1-2, with D perhaps matching TRBD1 (6 bases). The CDR3 runs 18 residues. With 0 bases removed from V and 6 bases from J, the gap between germline ends came to 23 bases. CDR1 LNHNV and CDR2 YYDKDF come from the germline V gene (reference sequence). This CDR3 is CATSREGGQVRIEDGYTF. The DNA of the CDR3 is TGTGCCACCAGCAGAGAAGGGGGTCAGGTAAGAATAGAGGATGGCTACACCTTC.

V usage is TRBV5-6 and J usage is TRBJ1-1; possible D gene TRBD1, 5 bases. Trimming took off 1 base at V and 2 bases at J, with 12 bases between the two ends. The CDR3 has 15 residues. From germline, CDR1 is SGHDT and CDR2 YYEEEE. CDR3: CASSLWRTPNTEAFF. Here the CDR3 DNA reads TGTGCCAGCAGCTTGTGGAGGACACCCAACACTGAAGCTTTCTTT.

This chain links TRBV7-3 with TRBJ2-5; 11 bases line up with TRBD2. Germline CDR1 is SGHTA and CDR2 is FQGTGA. V was clipped by 1 base and J by 4 bases; unmatched bases: 11. CDR3 length: 18 residues. CDR3 loop: CASSLKGLAGGVGETQYF. CDR3 DNA sequence: TGTGCCAGCAGCTTAAAAGGGCTAGCGGGGGGCGTCGGAGAGACCCAGTACTTC.

The chain recombines TRBV13 with TRBJ1-1; D uncertain. CDR3 length equals 16 residues. Per the germline V gene, CDR1 is PRHDT and CDR2 is FYEKMQ (reference sequence). Trimming removed 1 base from V and 3 bases from J, with 15 bases in between. CDR3 nucleotide sequence: TGTGCCAGCAGCTTAGAAAGGAGCGGGTGGGACACTGAAGCTTTCTTT. This codes for CASSLERSGWDTEAFF. The variable domain in full, completed from reference TRBV13 and TRBJ1-1, reads AAGVIQSPRHLIKEKRETATLKCYPIPRHDTVYWYQQGPGQDPQFLISFYEKMQSDKGSIPDRFSAQQFSDYHSELNMSSLELGDSALYFCASSLERSGWDTEAFFGQGTRLTVV.

J is TRBJ1-6 and V is TRBV23-1; 8 bases agree with TRBD1. TRBV23-1 is an ORF, with its function uncertain. Trimming took 11 bases from V and 5 from J; bases not matched to a gene: 8. The CDR3 has 14 residues. The CDR3 protein is CAHSDRGDNSPLHF. Written as DNA, the CDR3 is TGCGCCCATTCCGACAGGGGAGATAATTCACCCCTCCACTTT.

V gene TRBV7-8 combines with J gene TRBJ2-1, with TRBD2 identical over 10 bases. Per the germline V gene, CDR1 is SGHVS and CDR2 is FQNEAQ. V shed 5 bases and J 3 bases; nucleotides not matched to a gene: 7. The CDR3 length is 16 residues. This CDR3 is CASSRTTSGVYNEQFF. Written as DNA, the CDR3 is TGTGCCAGCAGCCGAACCACTAGCGGGGTCTACAATGAGCAGTTCTTC. The full variable domain, its missing parts supplied by reference TRBV7-8 and TRBJ2-1, is GAGVSQSPRYKVAKRGQDVALRCDPISGHVSLFWYQQALGQGPEFLTYFQNEAQLDKSGLPSDRFFAERPEGSVSTLKIQRTQQEDSAVYLCASSRTTSGVYNEQFFGPGTRLTVL.

The rearrangement uses TRBV28 and TRBJ2-2; D ambiguous. The CDR3 has 12 amino acids. Looked up from germline, CDR1 is MDHEN and CDR2 is SYDVKM. V was clipped by 5 bases and J by 5 bases, with 6 bases between them. CDR3 protein: CASSPLTGELFF. For the CDR3, the DNA is TGTGCCAGCAGTCCGCTTACCGGGGAGCTGTTTTTT.

The chain recombines TRBV9 with TRBJ1-6; D is unclear. CDR1 is SGDLS and CDR2 is YYNGEE in the germline V gene. Trimming stripped 0 bases from V and 7 bases from J, with 5 bases between. The CDR3 is made up of 13 amino acids. The CDR3 reads CASSVEDNSPLHF. In nucleotides, the CDR3 is TGTGCCAGCAGCGTAGAAGACAATTCACCCCTCCACTTT.

This clone was observed a single time. The chain has TRBV30 and TRBJ1-2; D is undetermined. Between the trimmed V and J ends, which lost 2 bases and 3 bases, there was a span of 7 bases. Looked up from germline, CDR1 is GTSNPN and CDR2 is SVGIG (reference sequence). This CDR3 is built from 12 residues. As DNA, the CDR3 is TGTGCCTGGAGTACCGGCGACTATGGCTACACCTTC. This gives the protein CAWSTGDYGYTF.

The V call is TRBV6-5, the J call TRBJ1-2, with D perhaps TRBD1 (6 bases). Trimming stripped 2 bases from V and 3 bases from J, with 10 bases between. The CDR3 is 14 residues long. Germline lookup yields CDR1 MNHEY and CDR2 SVGAGI. Here the CDR3 DNA reads TGTGCCAGCAGTTACACAGGGCTGGACTATGGCTACACCTTC. Amino acids: CASSYTGLDYGYTF.